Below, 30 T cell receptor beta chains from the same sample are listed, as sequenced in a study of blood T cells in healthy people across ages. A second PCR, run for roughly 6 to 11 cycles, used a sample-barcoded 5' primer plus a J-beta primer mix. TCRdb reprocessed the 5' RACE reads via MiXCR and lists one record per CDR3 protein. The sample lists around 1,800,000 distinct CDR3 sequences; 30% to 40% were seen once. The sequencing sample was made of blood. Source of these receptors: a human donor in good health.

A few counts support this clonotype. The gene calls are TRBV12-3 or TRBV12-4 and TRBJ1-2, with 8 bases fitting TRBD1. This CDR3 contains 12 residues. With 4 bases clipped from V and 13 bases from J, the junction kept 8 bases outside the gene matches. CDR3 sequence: CASSSYRGAGTF. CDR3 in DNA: TGTGCCAGCAGTTCCTACAGGGGGGCAGGCACCTTC.

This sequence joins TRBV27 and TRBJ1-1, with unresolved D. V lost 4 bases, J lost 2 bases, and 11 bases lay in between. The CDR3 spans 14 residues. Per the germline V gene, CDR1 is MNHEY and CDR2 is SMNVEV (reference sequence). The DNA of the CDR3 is TGTGCCAGCAGTTCGCCCTCACATAACACTGAAGCTTTCTTT. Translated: CASSSPSHNTEAFF.

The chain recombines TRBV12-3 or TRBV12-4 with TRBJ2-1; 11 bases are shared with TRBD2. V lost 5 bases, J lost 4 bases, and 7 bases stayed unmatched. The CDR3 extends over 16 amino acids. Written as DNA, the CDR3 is TGTGCCAGCAGTGCCCCGGGACTAGCGGCATACAATGAGCAGTTCTTC. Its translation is CASSAPGLAAYNEQFF.

The DNA of the CDR3 is TGTGCCAGCACGTACCGGCTGGGCGGGGGCGGGTACTACGAGCAGTACTTC. Translation: CASTYRLGGGGYYEQYF. The V call is TRBV7-2, the J call TRBJ2-7; maybe TRBD2 (7 bases). V lost 7 bases to trimming and J lost 3 bases, with 25 bases between them. CDR3 size: 17 residues. CDR1 is SGHTA and CDR2 is FQGNSA in the germline V gene.

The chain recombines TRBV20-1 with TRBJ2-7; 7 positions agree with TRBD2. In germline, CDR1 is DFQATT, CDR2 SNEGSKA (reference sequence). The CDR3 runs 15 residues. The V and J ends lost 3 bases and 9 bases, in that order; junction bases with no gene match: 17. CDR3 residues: CSARKPGTTILVQYF. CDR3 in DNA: TGCAGTGCTAGGAAACCCGGGACTACAATATTGGTGCAGTACTTC.

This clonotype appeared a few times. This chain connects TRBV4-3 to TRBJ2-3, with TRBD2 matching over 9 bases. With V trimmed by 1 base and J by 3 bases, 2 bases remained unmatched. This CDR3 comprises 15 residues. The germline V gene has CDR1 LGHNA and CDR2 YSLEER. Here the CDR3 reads CASSQATSGTDTQYF. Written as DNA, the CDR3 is TGCGCCAGCAGCCAAGCGACTAGCGGAACAGATACGCAGTATTTT.

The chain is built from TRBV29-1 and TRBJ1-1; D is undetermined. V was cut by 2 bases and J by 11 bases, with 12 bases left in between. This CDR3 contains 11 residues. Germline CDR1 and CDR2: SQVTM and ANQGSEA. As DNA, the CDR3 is TGCAGCGTTGAAATACGGTCCTGGGCTTTCTTT. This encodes CSVEIRSWAFF.

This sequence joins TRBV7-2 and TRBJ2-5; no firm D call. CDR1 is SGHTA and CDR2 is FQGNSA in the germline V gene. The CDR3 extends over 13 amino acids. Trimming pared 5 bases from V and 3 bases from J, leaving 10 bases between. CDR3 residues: CASSIVSKETQYF. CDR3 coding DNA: TGTGCCAGCAGCATAGTCAGTAAAGAGACCCAGTACTTC.

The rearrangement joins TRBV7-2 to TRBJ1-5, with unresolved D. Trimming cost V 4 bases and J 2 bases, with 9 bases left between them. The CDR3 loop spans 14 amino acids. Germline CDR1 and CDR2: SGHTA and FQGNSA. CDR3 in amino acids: CASSSLGRNQPQHF. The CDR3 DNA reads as TGTGCCAGCAGCTCCCTCGGGCGCAATCAGCCCCAGCATTTT. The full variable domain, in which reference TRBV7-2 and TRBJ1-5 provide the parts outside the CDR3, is GAGVSQSPSNKVTEKGKDVELRCDPISGHTALYWYRQSLGQGLEFLIYFQGNSAPDKSGLPSDRFSAERTGGSVSTLTIQRTQQEDSAVYLCASSSLGRNQPQHFGDGTRLSIL.

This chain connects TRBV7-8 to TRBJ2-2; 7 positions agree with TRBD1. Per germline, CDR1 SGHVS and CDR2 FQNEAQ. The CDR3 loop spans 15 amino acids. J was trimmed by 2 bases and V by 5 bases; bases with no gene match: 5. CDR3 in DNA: TGTGCCAGCAGCCCGGACAGGCGAAACACCGGGGAGCTGTTTTTT. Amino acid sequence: CASSPDRRNTGELFF.

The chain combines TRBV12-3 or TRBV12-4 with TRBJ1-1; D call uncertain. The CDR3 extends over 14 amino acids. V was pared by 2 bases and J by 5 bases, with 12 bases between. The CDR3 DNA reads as TGTGCCAGCAGTTTAAGTGTCGTTAAGACTGAAGCTTTCTTT. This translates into CASSLSVVKTEAFF.

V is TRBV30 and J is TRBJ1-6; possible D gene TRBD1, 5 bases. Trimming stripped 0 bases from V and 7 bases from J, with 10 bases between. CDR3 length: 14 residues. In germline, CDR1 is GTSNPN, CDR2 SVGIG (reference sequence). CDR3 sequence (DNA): TGTGCCTGGAGTGTACAGACAGTAAATTCACCCCTCCACTTT. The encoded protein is CAWSVQTVNSPLHF.

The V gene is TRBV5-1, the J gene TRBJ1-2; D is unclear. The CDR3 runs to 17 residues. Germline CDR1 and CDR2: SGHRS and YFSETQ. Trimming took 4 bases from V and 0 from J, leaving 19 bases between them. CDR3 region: CASSPEAGPPTNYGYTF. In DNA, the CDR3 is TGCGCCAGCAGCCCCGAGGCCGGCCCCCCAACTAACTATGGCTACACCTTC.

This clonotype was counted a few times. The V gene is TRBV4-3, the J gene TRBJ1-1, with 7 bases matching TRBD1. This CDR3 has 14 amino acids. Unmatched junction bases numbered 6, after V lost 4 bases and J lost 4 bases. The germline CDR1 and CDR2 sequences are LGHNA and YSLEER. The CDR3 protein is CASSLGTDTTEAFF. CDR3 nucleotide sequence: TGCGCCAGCAGCCTGGGGACAGATACCACTGAAGCTTTCTTT.

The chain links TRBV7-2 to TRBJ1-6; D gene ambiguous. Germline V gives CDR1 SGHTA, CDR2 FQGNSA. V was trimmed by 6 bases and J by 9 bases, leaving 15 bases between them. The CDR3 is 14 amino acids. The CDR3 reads CASRAGRVGSPLHF. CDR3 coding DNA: TGTGCCAGCAGGGCAGGTCGGGTTGGTTCACCCCTCCACTTT.

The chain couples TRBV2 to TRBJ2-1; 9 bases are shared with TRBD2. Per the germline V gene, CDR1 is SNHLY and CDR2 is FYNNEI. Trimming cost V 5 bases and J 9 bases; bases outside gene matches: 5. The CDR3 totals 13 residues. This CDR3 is CASSYEAGGEQFF. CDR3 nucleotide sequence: TGTGCCAGCAGTTATGAAGCGGGGGGTGAGCAGTTCTTC. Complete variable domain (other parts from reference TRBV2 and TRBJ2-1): EPEVTQTPSHQVTQMGQEVILRCVPISNHLYFYWYRQILGQKVEFLVSFYNNEISEKSEIFDDQFSVERPDGSNFTLKIRSTKLEDSAMYFCASSYEAGGEQFFGPGTRLTVL.

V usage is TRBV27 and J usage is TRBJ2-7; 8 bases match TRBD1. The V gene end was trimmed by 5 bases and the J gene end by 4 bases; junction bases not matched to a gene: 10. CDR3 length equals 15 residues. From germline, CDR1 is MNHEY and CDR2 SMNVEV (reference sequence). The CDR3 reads CASSAGQGQTYEQYF. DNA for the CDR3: TGTGCCAGCAGTGCCGGACAGGGCCAAACGTACGAGCAGTACTTC.

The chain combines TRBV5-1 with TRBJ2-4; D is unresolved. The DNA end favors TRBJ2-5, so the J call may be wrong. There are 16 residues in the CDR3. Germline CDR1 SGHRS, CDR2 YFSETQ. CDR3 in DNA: TGCGCCAGCAGCTTGGCCAGCTTTGCCCTCCGGGAGACCCAGTACTTC. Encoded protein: CASSLASFALRETQYF.

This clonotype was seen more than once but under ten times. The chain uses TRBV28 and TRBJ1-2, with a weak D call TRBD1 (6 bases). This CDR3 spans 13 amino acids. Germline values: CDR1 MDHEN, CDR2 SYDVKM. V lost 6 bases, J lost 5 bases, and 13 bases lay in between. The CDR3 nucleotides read TGTGCCAGCAGAGGACAGTCAACGTATGGCTACACCTTC. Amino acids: CASRGQSTYGYTF.

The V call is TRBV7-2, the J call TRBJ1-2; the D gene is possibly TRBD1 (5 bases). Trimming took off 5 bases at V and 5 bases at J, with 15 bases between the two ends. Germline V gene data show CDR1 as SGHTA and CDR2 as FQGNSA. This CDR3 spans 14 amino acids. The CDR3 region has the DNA TGTGCCAGCAGCCACCCCGGGACGCCTTATGGCTACACCTTC. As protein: CASSHPGTPYGYTF.

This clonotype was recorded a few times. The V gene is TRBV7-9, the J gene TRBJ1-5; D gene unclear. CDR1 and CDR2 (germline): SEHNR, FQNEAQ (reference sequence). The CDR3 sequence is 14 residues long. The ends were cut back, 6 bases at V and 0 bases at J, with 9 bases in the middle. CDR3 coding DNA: TGTGCCAGCAGTTGGGGTAATAGCAATCAGCCCCAGCATTTT. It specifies CASSWGNSNQPQHF. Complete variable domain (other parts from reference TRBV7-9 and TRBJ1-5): DTGVSQNPRHKITKRGQNVTFRCDPISEHNRLYWYRQTLGQGPEFLTYFQNEAQLEKSRLLSDRFSAERPKGSFSTLEIQRTEQGDSAMYLCASSWGNSNQPQHFGDGTRLSIL.

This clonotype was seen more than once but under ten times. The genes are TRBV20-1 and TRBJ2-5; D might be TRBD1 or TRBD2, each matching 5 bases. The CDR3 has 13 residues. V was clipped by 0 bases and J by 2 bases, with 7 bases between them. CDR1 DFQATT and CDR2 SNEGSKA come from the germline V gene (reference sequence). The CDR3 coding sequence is TGCAGTGCTAGAGATTGGGGGCAAGAGACCCAGTACTTC. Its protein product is CSARDWGQETQYF.

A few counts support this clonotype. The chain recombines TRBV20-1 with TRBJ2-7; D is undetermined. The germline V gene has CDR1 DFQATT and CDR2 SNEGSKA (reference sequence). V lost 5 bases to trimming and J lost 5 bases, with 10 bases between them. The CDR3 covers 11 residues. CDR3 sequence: CSAQTSHEQYF. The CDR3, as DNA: TGCAGTGCTCAGACATCCCACGAGCAGTACTTC.

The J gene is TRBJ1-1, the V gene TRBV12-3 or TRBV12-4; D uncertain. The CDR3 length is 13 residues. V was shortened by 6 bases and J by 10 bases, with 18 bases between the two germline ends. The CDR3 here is CASSSTSAIAAFF. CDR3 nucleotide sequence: TGTGCCAGCAGCTCGACAAGCGCTATTGCAGCTTTCTTT.

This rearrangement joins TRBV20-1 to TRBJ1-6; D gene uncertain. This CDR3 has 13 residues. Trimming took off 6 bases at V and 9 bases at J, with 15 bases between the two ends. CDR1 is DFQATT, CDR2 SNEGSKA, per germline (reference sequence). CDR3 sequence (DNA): TGCAGTGCCCAGGACCTCAGACTTTCACCCCTCCACTTT. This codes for CSAQDLRLSPLHF.

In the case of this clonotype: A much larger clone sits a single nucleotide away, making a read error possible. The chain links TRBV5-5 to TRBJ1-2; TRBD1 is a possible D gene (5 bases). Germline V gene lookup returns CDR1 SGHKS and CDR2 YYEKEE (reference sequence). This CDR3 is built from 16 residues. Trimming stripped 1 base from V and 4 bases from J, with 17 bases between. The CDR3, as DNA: TGTGCCAGCAGCTTGCAATCGGTCGGGACGGGCTATGGCTACACCTTC. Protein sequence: CASSLQSVGTGYGYTF. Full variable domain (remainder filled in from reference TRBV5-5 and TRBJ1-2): DAGVTQSPTHLIKTRGQQVTLRCSPISGHKSVSWYQQVLGQGPQFIFQYYEKEERGRGNFPDRFSARQFPNYSSELNVNALLLGDSALYLCASSLQSVGTGYGYTFGSGTRLTVV.

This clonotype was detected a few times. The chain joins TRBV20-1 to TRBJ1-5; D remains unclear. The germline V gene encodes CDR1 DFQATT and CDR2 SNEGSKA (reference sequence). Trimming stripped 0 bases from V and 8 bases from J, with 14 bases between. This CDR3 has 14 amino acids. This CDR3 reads CSARDRVSLEPQHF. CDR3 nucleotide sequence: TGCAGTGCTAGAGATCGGGTCAGTTTGGAGCCCCAGCATTTT.

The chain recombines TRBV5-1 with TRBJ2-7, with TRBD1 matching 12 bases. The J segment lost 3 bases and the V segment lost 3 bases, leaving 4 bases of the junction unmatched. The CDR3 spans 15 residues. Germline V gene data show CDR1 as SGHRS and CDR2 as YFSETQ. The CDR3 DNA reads TGCGCCAGCAGCTCGGGACAGGGGGCCGTCTACGAGCAGTACTTC. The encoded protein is CASSSGQGAVYEQYF. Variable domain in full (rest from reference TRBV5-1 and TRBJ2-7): KAGVTQTPRYLIKTRGQQVTLSCSPISGHRSVSWYQQTPGQGLQFLFEYFSETQRNKGNFPGRFSGRQFSNSRSEMNVSTLELGDSALYLCASSSGQGAVYEQYFGPGTRLTVT.

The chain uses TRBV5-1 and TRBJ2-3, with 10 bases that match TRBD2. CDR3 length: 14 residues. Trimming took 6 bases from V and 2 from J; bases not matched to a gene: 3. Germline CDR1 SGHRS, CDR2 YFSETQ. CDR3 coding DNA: TGCGCCAGCAACGGACTAGCGGCCACAGATACGCAGTATTTT. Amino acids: CASNGLAATDTQYF.

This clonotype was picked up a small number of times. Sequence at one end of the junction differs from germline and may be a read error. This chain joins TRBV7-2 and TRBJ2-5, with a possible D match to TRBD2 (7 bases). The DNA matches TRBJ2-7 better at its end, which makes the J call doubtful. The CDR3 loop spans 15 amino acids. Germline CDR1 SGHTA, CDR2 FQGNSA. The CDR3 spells CACSLVGGGSYEQYF. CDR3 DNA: TGTGCCTGCAGCTTAGTTGGGGGGGGCTCTTACGAGCAGTACTTC.